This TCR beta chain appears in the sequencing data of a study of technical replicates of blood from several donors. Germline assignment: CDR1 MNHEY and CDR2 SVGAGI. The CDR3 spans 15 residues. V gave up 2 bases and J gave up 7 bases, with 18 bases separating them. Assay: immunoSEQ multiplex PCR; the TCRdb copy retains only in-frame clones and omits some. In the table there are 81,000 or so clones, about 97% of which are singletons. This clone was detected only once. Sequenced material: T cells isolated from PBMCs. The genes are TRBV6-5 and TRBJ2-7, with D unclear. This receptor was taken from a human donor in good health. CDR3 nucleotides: TGTGCCAGCAGTTACGACGGAGCTCACCTCTGGGAGCAGTACTTC. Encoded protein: CASSYDGAHLWEQYF.